The T cell receptor (beta chain) under discussion was sequenced for a study of blood T cell repertoires in COVID-19 (TCRdb year 2020). At the level of the whole study: Collaborator samples came from the United States, Italy and Spain and covered acute and convalescent phases of COVID-19. The material from the prospective study consisted of cDNA or gDNA derived from T cells, B-cell-depleted T cells, or PBMCs. Deeply sampled blood TCRbeta repertoires from subjects exposed to, actively infected with, or recovered from COVID-19 were included in the dataset. A freely available public database, intended as a resource for researchers studying the immune response to SARS-CoV-2, is where the repertoires were released. Samples were obtained from the ongoing ImmuneRACE study (first 160 participants) and from roughly 1,300 subjects provided by 6 global collaborators. A de-identified subject ID, COVID-19 status, age in years and sex were almost always included in the sample metadata. Where HLA class I and class II types were available, the types were taken from metadata supplied by the sample provider, not from assay-based typing. General study outcomes and caveats: How much clinical and demographic metadata was included differed by source and by participant, and the metadata was provided uncurated.

Whole blood was collected in K2EDTA tubes by collaborating institutions according to the institutions' own protocols. Collaborator samples were shipped for TCRbeta analysis as frozen whole blood, isolated PBMCs, or DNA extracted from either sample type. As for this clone: Its antigen remains undetermined. No qualities accompany the bases; no much larger clone lies one base away.

TCRbeta CDR3 regions were amplified from genomic DNA using the immunoSEQ Assay, a bias-controlled multiplex PCR. The paper's processing steps were these. The number of nucleated cells in each sample was estimated from the amplification of reference gene primers within the assay. Sequence reads were collapsed and filtered to measure the absolute abundance of every unique TCRbeta CDR3 rearrangement. For each sample, productive Simpson clonality was calculated by taking the square root of Simpson's diversity index across productive rearrangements. Here the immuneACCESS table is served through TCRdb, limited to in-frame sequences with V and J called. Missing clones are a known gap in these copies; in checked studies unresolved V genes cover under half, and the rest lacks a known reason. D and trimming come from the DNA, and the V and J calls and clone size come from that table. The sample records more than 100,000 clones, about 90% of which are singletons. Under 8% of the sample is taken by the ten largest.

From the cysteine up to the phenylalanine, the CDR3 has a length of 14 residues. Only the CDR3 DNA stays, 42 bases, in frame from base 1. The germline V gene supplies CDR1 ENHRY and CDR2 SYGVKD. The trim is 5 bases for V and 0 bases for J, with a gap of 8 bases between the germline ends. The V gene is TRBV10-3 and the J gene is TRBJ2-1, with TRBD2 perhaps the D gene, on 5 matching bases. The TCR comes from a human donor in a cohort sampled during active COVID-19. The sequenced sample consisted of peripheral blood. The CDR3 reads as follows: CAISLGSSYNEQFF. DNA sequence: TGTGCCATCAGTTTGGGGAGCTCCTACAATGAGCAGTTCTTC.